Reported below is one T cell receptor beta chain. Antigen specificity is unknown. Generated by immunoSEQ multiplex PCR, the TCRdb table keeps only in-frame clones and is missing some. In the table there are 100,000 to 120,000 clones, 85% to 95% of which are singletons. This sample is part of a study of brain T cells in children with intractable seizures. CDR3 length: 16 amino acids. V shed 5 bases and J 7 bases; nucleotides not matched to a gene: 12. Per the germline V gene, CDR1 is SEHNR and CDR2 is FQNEAQ (reference sequence). Sequencing was limited to surgery cases with top T cell transcript signatures in brain tissue. Patients received at least one anti-epileptic drug before surgery. Whole-study findings and limits: Viral specificity was inferred only from CDR3 similarity; HCMV serostatus was unknown.

The material was peripheral blood, obtained at surgery. The clonotype was recovered from a boy younger than two with hemimegalencephaly and intractable seizures. The chain recombines TRBV7-9 with TRBJ1-2; TRBD1 matches 11 bases. CDR3 amino acids: CASSHVPGQGVGGYTF. For the CDR3, the DNA is TGTGCCAGCAGCCACGTCCCGGGACAGGGGGTAGGTGGCTACACCTTC.